This record looks at one TCR beta chain sequence and its context. The germline V gene encodes CDR1 SQVTM and CDR2 ANQGSEA. The CDR3 has 12 amino acids. Trimming cost V 6 bases and J 8 bases, with 16 bases left between them. This sample was taken from a study of Graves' ophthalmopathy and Graves' hyperthyroidism. CDR3 regions of TCR beta were amplified from RNA transcripts. Following a first-round RT-PCR that used HTBI primers, a second-round multiplex PCR was carried out. TCRdb used MiXCR to reprocess the multiplex PCR reads, holding one entry per CDR3 protein. The sample contains hundreds of thousands of distinct CDR3 sequences, just over 40% of which appear only once.

The V call is TRBV29-1, the J call TRBJ1-2; D ambiguous. Sequenced input: peripheral blood. The source is an adult man with Graves' ophthalmopathy. DNA of the CDR3: TGCAGCGTCGCCCGGCGGCTAGCGGGCTACACCTTC. Translated, it gives CSVARRLAGYTF.